The entry that follows covers one T cell receptor beta chain sequence. Its antigen is currently unknown. The data originate from a study of PD-1 blockade in classical Hodgkin lymphoma. Study-wide background: Treatment was intravenous nivolumab, 3 mg/kg every 2 weeks, until progression.

Each patient relapsed following autologous stem cell transplantation, and prior brentuximab vedotin exposure differed. CDR3 length equals 14 residues. CDR1 is WSHSY, CDR2 SAAADI, per germline. Trimming shortened V by 3 bases and J by 8 bases, and 13 bases separated the two germline ends. TCRdb keeps only in-frame clones here, not all; method: immunoSEQ multiplex PCR. The sample has tens of thousands of clones, roughly 91% seen once. Findings of the study overall: CD4+ TCR diversity, unlike CD8+, rose significantly by C4D1. Complete responders entered with baseline diversity on par with newly diagnosed patients, the results showed. Patients starting nivolumab under 1 year after ASCT were excluded.

V usage is TRBV10-2 and J usage is TRBJ1-4; tentative D call: TRBD1 (6 bases). The sequence was obtained from a human donor with classical Hodgkin lymphoma. Sequencing used peripheral blood mononuclear cells (PBMCs), obtained at baseline. The CDR3 DNA sequence: TGCGCCAGCAGTGATGTGGGGGCTCGGGAAAAACTGTTTTTT. The encoded protein is CASSDVGAREKLFF.